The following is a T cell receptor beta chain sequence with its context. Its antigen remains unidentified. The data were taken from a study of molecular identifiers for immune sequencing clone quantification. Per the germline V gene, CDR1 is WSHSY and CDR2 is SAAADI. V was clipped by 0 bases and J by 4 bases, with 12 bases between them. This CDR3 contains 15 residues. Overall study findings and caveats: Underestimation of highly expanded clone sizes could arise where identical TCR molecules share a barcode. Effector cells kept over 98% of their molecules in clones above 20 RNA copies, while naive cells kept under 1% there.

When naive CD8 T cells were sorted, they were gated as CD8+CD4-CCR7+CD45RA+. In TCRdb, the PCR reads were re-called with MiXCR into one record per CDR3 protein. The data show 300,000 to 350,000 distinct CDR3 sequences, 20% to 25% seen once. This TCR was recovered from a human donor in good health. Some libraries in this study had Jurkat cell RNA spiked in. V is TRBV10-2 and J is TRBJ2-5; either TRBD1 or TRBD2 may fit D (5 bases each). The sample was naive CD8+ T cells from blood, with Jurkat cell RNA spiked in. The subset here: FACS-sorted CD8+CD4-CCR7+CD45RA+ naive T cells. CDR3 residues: CASSESVRGRETQYF. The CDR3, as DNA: TGCGCCAGCAGTGAGTCTGTGAGGGGACGAGAGACCCAGTACTTC.